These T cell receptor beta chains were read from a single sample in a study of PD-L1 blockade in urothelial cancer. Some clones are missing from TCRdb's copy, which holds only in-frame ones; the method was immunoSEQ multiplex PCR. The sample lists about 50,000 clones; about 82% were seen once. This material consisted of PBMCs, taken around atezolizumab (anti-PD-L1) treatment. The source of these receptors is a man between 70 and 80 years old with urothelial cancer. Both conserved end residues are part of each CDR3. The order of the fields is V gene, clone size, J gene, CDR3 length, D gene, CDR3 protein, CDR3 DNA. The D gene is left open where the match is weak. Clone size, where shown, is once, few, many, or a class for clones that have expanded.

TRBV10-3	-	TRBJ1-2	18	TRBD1	CAISESKDRDRRNYGYTF	TGTGCCATCAGTGAGTCGAAGGACAGGGACAGGAGGAACTATGGCTACACCTTC
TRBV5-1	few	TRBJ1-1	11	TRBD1	CASTDRTGTFF	TGCGCCAGCACGGACCGGACAGGCACTTTCTTT
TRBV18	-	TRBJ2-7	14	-	CASSPRGTANEQYF	TGTGCCAGCTCACCGAGGGGGACGGCCAACGAGCAGTACTTC
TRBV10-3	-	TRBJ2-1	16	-	CAISEQGGITQGEQFF	TGTGCCATCAGTGAGCAGGGGGGAATCACACAGGGTGAGCAGTTCTTC
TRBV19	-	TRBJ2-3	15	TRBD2	CASSGTSLPTDTQYF	TGTGCCAGTAGTGGGACTAGCTTGCCCACAGATACGCAGTATTTT
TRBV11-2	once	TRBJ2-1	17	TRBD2	CASSWVAGLAGVDEQFF	TGTGCCAGCAGCTGGGTGGCCGGACTAGCGGGAGTGGATGAGCAGTTCTTC
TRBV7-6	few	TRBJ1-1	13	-	CASSSSRNTEAFF	TGTGCCAGCAGCTCCTCCAGGAACACTGAAGCTTTCTTT
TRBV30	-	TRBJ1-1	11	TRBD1	CAWSQDREAFF	TGTGCCTGGTCTCAGGACAGGGAAGCTTTCTTT
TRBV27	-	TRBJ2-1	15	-	CASSLTPNSYNEQFF	TGTGCCAGCAGTTTAACCCCTAACTCCTACAATGAGCAGTTCTTC
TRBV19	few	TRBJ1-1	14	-	CASRTGFWNTEAFF	TGTGCCAGTAGAACAGGGTTTTGGAACACTGAAGCTTTCTTT
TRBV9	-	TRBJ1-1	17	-	CASSVPQQGGVNTEAFF	TGTGCCAGCAGCGTACCCCAACAGGGTGGAGTGAACACTGAAGCTTTCTTT
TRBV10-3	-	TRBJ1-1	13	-	CAISEMADTEAFF	TGTGCCATCAGTGAGATGGCAGACACTGAAGCTTTCTTT
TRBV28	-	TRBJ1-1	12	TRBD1	CATRTGGGEAFF	TGTGCCACCCGGACAGGGGGTGGGGAAGCTTTCTTT
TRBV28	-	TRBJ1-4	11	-	CASSSDSILFF	TGTGCCAGCAGCTCCGACTCCATCCTGTTTTTT
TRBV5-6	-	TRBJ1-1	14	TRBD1	CASSFEDRGTEAFF	TGTGCCAGCAGCTTCGAGGACAGGGGCACTGAAGCTTTCTTT
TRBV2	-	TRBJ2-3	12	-	CASRRVTDTQYF	TGTGCCAGCAGGAGAGTCACAGATACGCAGTATTTT
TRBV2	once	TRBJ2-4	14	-	CASNLRLAKNIQYF	TGTGCCAGCAATTTGAGACTAGCCAAAAACATTCAGTACTTC
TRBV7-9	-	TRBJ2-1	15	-	CASSPLGGSYNEQFF	TGTGCCAGCAGCCCCCTAGGGGGCTCCTACAATGAGCAGTTCTTC
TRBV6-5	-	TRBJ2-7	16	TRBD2	CASSYITSGRSLEQYF	TGTGCCAGCAGTTACATCACTAGCGGGAGGAGTCTCGAGCAGTACTTC
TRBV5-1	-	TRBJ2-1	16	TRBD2	CASSLDAGGYMGEQFF	TGCGCCAGCAGCTTGGATGCGGGAGGGTATATGGGTGAGCAGTTCTTC
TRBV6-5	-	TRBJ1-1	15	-	CASRHSREGGTEAFF	TGTGCCAGCAGGCATAGCAGGGAGGGAGGCACTGAAGCTTTCTTT
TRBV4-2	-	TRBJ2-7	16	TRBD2	CASSQELAGGIYEQYF	TGTGCCAGCAGCCAAGAGCTAGCGGGAGGTATCTACGAGCAGTACTTC
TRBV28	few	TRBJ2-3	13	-	CASGYSSTDTQYF	TGTGCCAGCGGTTATTCTAGCACAGATACGCAGTATTTT
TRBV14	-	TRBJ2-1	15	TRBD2	CASSPPGLAGPAQFF	TGTGCCAGCAGCCCACCGGGACTAGCGGGACCTGCGCAGTTCTTC
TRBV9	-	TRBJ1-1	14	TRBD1	CASSDDRGDTEAFF	TGTGCCAGCAGCGACGACAGGGGGGACACTGAAGCTTTCTTT
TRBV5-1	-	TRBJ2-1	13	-	CASSLQGYNEQFF	TGCGCCAGCAGCCTACAGGGTTACAATGAGCAGTTCTTC
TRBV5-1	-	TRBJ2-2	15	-	CASSFDSLGTGELFF	TGCGCCAGCAGCTTCGACTCTTTGGGCACCGGGGAGCTGTTTTTT
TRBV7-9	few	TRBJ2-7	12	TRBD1	CASSPTGTGEYF	TGTGCCAGCAGCCCCACCGGGACAGGGGAGTACTTC
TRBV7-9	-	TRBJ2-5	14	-	CASSLRRDQETQYF	TGTGCCAGCAGCTTACGCCGGGACCAAGAGACCCAGTACTTC
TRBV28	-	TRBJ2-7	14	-	CASSPSSDTYEQYF	TGTGCCAGCAGTCCCTCCTCCGACACCTACGAGCAGTACTTC
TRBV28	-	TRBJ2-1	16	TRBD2	CASSLWTTSGYNEQFF	TGTGCCAGCAGTTTATGGACGACTAGCGGATACAATGAGCAGTTCTTC
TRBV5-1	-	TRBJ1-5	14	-	CASSLDSGNQPQHF	TGCGCCAGCAGCTTAGACAGTGGGAATCAGCCCCAGCATTTT
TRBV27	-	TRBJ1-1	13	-	CASSLLVNTEAFF	TGTGCCAGCAGTTTATTAGTGAACACTGAAGCTTTCTTT
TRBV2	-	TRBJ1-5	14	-	CVSAPDSWEQPQHF	TGTGTCTCAGCGCCGGACAGCTGGGAGCAGCCCCAGCATTTT
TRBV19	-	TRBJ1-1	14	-	CASRITKIATEAFF	TGTGCCAGTAGGATAACAAAGATAGCCACTGAAGCTTTCTTT
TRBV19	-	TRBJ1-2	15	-	CASSILDSWVYGYTF	TGTGCCAGTAGTATCCTGGACAGTTGGGTCTATGGCTACACCTTC
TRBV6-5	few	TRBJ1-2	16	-	CASSYSLREGQGGYTF	TGTGCCAGCAGTTACTCGTTGAGGGAAGGCCAAGGTGGCTACACCTTC
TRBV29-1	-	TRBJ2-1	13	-	CSVDFRQDNEQFF	TGCAGCGTTGACTTTAGACAGGACAATGAGCAGTTCTTC
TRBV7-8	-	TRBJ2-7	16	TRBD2	CASSSVGREGSYEQYF	TGTGCCAGCAGCTCCGTTGGGCGGGAGGGGTCCTACGAGCAGTACTTC
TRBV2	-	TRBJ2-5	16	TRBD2	CASSLGPSGGGETQYF	TGTGCCAGCAGTCTGGGACCTAGCGGAGGAGGGGAGACCCAGTACTTC
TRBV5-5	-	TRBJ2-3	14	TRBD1	CASRAGQGADTQYF	TGTGCCAGCAGGGCCGGACAGGGGGCAGATACGCAGTATTTT
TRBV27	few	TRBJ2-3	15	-	CASSLSTFSTDTQYF	TGTGCCAGCAGTTTAAGCACTTTTAGCACAGATACGCAGTATTTT
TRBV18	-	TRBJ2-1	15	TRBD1	CASSPREQGANEQFF	TGTGCCAGCTCACCTCGGGAACAGGGGGCGAATGAGCAGTTCTTC
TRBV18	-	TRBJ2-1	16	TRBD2	CASSPPGLAGRGEQFF	TGTGCCAGCTCACCACCGGGACTAGCGGGAAGGGGTGAGCAGTTCTTC
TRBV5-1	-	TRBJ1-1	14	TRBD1	CASSPWTGNTEAFF	TGCGCCAGCAGCCCATGGACAGGGAACACTGAAGCTTTCTTT